Sequencing of this TCR beta chain was carried out in a study of cytomegalovirus exposure and HLA in healthy donors. Turning to the study itself: Out of approximately 400 genotyped donors, about 76% belonged to the Caucasian-associated ancestry cluster. General observations from the study: Being productive about 90% or about 30% of the time was typical of most TCR beta V segments in an earlier analysis. Among immune exposure information, only CMV serostatus was available. Published work reported that the classifier diagnosed cytomegalovirus status with high specificity and sensitivity.

V was clipped by 3 bases and J by 3 bases, with 9 bases between them. The V gene's germline CDR1 is SNHLY and CDR2 FYNNEI. CDR3 length equals 15 residues. The study ran its PCR with 60 Vbeta and 13 Jbeta primers. Libraries were prepared by immunoSEQ multiplex PCR; TCRdb keeps only in-frame clonotypes and omits some of them. The sample lists 110,000 or so clones, about 8% seen once, with around 6% in the top ten. This clone was recorded a few times. Its antigen is currently unknown. The TCR originated in a middle-aged woman in good health and CMV-seropositive. The sequenced sample consisted of PBMCs. The chain joins TRBV2 to TRBJ2-6; no clear D. The CDR3 coding sequence is TGTGCCAGCAGTGATCCCTCCTATGGGGCCAACGTCCTGACTTTC. It yields the protein CASSDPSYGANVLTF.